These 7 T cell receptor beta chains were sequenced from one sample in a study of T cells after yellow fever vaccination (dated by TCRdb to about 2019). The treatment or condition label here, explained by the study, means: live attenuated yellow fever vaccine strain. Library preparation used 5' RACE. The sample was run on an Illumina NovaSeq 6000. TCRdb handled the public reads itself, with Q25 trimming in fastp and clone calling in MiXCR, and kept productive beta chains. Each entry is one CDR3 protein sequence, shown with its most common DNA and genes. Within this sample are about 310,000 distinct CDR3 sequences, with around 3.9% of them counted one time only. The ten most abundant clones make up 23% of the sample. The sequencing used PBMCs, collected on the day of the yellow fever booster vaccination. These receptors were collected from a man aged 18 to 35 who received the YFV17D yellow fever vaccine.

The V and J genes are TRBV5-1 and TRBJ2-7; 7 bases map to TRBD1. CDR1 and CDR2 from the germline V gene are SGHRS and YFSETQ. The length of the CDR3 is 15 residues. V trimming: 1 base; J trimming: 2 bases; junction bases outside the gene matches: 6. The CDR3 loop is CASSLLVDRAYEQYF. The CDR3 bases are TGCGCCAGCAGCTTGCTCGTAGACAGGGCCTACGAGCAGTACTTC.

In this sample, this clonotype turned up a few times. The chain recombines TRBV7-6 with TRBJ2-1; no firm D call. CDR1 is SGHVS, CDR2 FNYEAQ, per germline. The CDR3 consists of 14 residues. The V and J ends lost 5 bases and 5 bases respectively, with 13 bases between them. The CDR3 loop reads CASSPRAADNEQFF. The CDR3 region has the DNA TGTGCCAGCAGCCCTCGGGCTGCTGACAATGAGCAGTTCTTC.

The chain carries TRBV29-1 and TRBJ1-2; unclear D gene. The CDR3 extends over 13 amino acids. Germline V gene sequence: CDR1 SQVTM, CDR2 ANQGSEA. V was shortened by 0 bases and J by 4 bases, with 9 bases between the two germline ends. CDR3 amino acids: CSVEDRASYGYTF. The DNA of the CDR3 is TGCAGCGTTGAAGATAGGGCCTCCTATGGCTACACCTTC.

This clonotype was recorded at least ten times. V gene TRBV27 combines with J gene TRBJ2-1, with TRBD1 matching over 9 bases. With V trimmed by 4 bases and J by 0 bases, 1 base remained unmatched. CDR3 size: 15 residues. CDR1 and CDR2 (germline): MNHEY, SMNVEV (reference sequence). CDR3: CASSWTGDSYNEQFF. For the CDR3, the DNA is TGTGCCAGCAGTTGGACAGGGGACTCCTACAATGAGCAGTTCTTC.

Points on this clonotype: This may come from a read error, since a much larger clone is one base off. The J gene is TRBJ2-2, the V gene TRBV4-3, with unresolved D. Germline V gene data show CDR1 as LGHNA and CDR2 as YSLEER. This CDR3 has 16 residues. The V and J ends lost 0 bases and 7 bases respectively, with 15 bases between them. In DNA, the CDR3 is TGCGCCAGCAGCCAAGATCTGGGTGTGGAAGGCGGGGAGCTGTTTTTT. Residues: CASSQDLGVEGGELFF.

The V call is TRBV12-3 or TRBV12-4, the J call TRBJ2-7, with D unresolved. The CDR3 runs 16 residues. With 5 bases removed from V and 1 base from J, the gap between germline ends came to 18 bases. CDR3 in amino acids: CASSPPRGARSYEQYF. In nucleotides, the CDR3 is TGTGCCAGCAGTCCCCCACGAGGCGCTCGGTCCTACGAGCAGTACTTC.

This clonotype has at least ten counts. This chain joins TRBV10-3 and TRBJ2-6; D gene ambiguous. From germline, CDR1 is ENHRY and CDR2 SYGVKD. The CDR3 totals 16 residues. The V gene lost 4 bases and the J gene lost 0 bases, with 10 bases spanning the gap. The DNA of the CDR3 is TGTGCCATCAGTGGGACCCGAGACTCTGGGGCCAACGTCCTGACTTTC. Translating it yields CAISGTRDSGANVLTF.